These 32 T cell receptor beta chains share one sample of origin, sequenced in a study of beta chain features in type 1 diabetes (dated by TCRdb to the late 2010s). Results the study describes overall, beyond this receptor: A moderate but significant shortening of TCRB CDR3 length was observed in type 1 diabetes patients in all four CD4+ subsets.

Antigen specificity for these receptors is unknown. Preparation of the library involved the immunoSEQ multiplex PCR assay. The High Capacity cDNA Reverse Transcription Kit was used to reverse transcribe all of the isolated RNA, meaning that expressed TCRB transcripts were what got sequenced. As stored in TCRdb, this immuneACCESS dataset retains in-frame rearrangements with V and J assigned. A fraction of the clones does not appear; measured against another copy, unresolved V genes explain less than half of the discrepancy, and the remainder lacks a known reason. Here the sample has about 30,000 clones; 56% occur a single time. Roughly 1.5% of the sample rests with the top ten. The sequenced sample consisted of Tregs from blood. The cell subset or site label here, explained by the study, means: regulatory CD4+ T cells. These receptors were collected from a woman in her late teens or twenties with type 1 diabetes.

CDR3 bases: TGCAGCGTCCACCTAGGGATCGGGGGGATAGCTTTCTTT. Translated, it gives CSVHLGIGGIAFF. The rearrangement joins TRBV29-1 to TRBJ1-1, with D possibly matching TRBD1 (5 bases). Germline loops: CDR1 SQVTM, CDR2 ANQGSEA. The CDR3 is 13 amino acids. Trimming left V 6 bases short and J 10 bases short, with 21 bases between.

The V gene is TRBV30, the J gene TRBJ2-1; 7 nucleotides line up with TRBD2. Germline values: CDR1 GTSNPN, CDR2 SVGIG (reference sequence). The V gene end was trimmed by 4 bases and the J gene end by 4 bases; junction bases not matched to a gene: 7. The CDR3 runs to 14 residues. Here the CDR3 DNA reads TGTGCCTGGAATCTAGCGGACCAGTACAATGAGCAGTTCTTC. This translates into CAWNLADQYNEQFF.

This clone was seen a few times. The chain employs TRBV4-2 and TRBJ2-1; 8 positions agree with TRBD2. With V trimmed by 4 bases and J by 1 base, 12 bases remained unmatched. This CDR3 has 18 amino acids. The V gene's germline CDR1 is LGHNA and CDR2 YNFKEQ. The CDR3 protein is CASSPGEAGVGSYNEQFF. CDR3 nucleotides: TGTGCCAGCAGCCCGGGGGAAGCGGGAGTCGGTTCCTACAATGAGCAGTTCTTC.

The rearrangement links TRBV5-4 to TRBJ2-7, with 7 bases lining up with TRBD1. Germline lookup yields CDR1 SGHNT and CDR2 YYREEE (reference sequence). The J segment lost 3 bases and the V segment lost 0 bases, leaving 6 bases of the junction unmatched. The CDR3 has 15 amino acids. CDR3 loop: CASSLAGTAYYEQYF. As DNA, the CDR3 is TGTGCCAGCAGCTTGGCGGGGACAGCATACTACGAGCAGTACTTC.

The rearrangement links TRBV7-6 to TRBJ2-5; TRBD2 matches 14 bases. CDR3 length equals 15 residues. Germline CDR1 is SGHVS and CDR2 is FNYEAQ. The J segment lost 5 bases and the V segment lost 5 bases, leaving 4 bases of the junction unmatched. Written as DNA, the CDR3 is TGTGCCAGCAGCCGACTAGCGGGAGGGCGTGAGACCCAGTACTTC. Protein sequence: CASSRLAGGRETQYF.

This clone turned up a few times. The V gene is TRBV7-9, the J gene TRBJ2-1; 8 bases match TRBD2. V was clipped by 2 bases and J by 7 bases; unmatched bases: 7. There are 15 residues in the CDR3. Germline V gene sequence: CDR1 SEHNR, CDR2 FQNEAQ (reference sequence). CDR3 sequence: CASSLFAGGKNEQFF. The CDR3 DNA sequence: TGTGCCAGCAGCTTATTCGCGGGAGGCAAAAATGAGCAGTTCTTC.

The chain joins TRBV5-1 to TRBJ2-3; TRBD1 matches 10 bases. Per germline, CDR1 SGHRS and CDR2 YFSETQ. Germline trimming cut 2 bases from V and 8 bases from J; bases unmatched to any gene: 11. The CDR3 totals 16 residues. CDR3 residues: CASSLPRTGGEATQYF. CDR3 DNA: TGCGCCAGCAGCTTACCCCGGACAGGGGGAGAGGCTACGCAGTATTTT.

V and J are TRBV2 and TRBJ2-3; TRBD1 agrees at 10 bases. Germline loops: CDR1 SNHLY, CDR2 FYNNEI. V gave up 8 bases and J gave up 4 bases; unmatched junction bases: 6. The CDR3 contains 14 residues. The CDR3: CASLQTGGADTQYF. The DNA for the CDR3 is TGTGCCAGCTTACAGACAGGGGGCGCAGATACGCAGTATTTT.

Regarding this clone: At one of its ends the junction is not consistent with the germline gene, which may arise from a read error. The chain recombines TRBV7-8 with TRBJ1-5; D not certain. CDR3 length: 16 amino acids. Looked up from germline, CDR1 is SGHVS and CDR2 is FQNEAQ. CDR3 DNA sequence: TGTGCCAGCAGCTCACGGGCAGTGGGAGCTGATCAGCTCCAGCATTTT. Translated, it gives CASSSRAVGADQLQHF.

The chain uses TRBV27 and TRBJ2-3, with TRBD1 as a possible D gene (6 bases). The V gene lost 10 bases and the J gene lost 9 bases, with 17 bases spanning the gap. The CDR3 covers 12 residues. Looked up from germline, CDR1 is MNHEY and CDR2 is SMNVEV (reference sequence). CDR3 region: CATYPSRGTQYF. In DNA form, the CDR3 reads TGTGCCACCTACCCCTCGAGGGGGACGCAGTATTTT.

This clone was seen a handful of times. The V call is TRBV7-8, the J call TRBJ2-1; 9 bases are a match to TRBD2. CDR3 length: 15 amino acids. Germline V gene data show CDR1 as SGHVS and CDR2 as FQNEAQ. The junction had 7 bases not matched to a gene; V was cut back by 1 base and J by 9 bases. The CDR3 DNA reads TGTGCCAGCAGCTTAGAGGTAGCGGGAGTGGGTGAGCAGTTCTTC. It yields the protein CASSLEVAGVGEQFF.

This clone was seen just once. CDR3 loop: CASGHRGTGELFF. Here the CDR3 DNA reads TGTGCCAGCGGTCACAGGGGCACCGGGGAGCTGTTTTTT. V usage is TRBV2 and J usage is TRBJ2-2, with 7 bases identical to TRBD1. This CDR3 is 13 amino acids long. Germline assignment: CDR1 SNHLY and CDR2 FYNNEI. The ends lost 8 bases at V and 4 bases at J; junction bases unmatched: 4.

J is TRBJ2-5 and V is TRBV29-1; 7 bases fit TRBD2. CDR3 length: 13 amino acids. V shed 4 bases and J 3 bases; nucleotides not matched to a gene: 5. Germline CDR1 SQVTM, CDR2 ANQGSEA. The DNA of the CDR3 is TGCAGCGTTGGAGTTGGGACTAAAGAGACCCAGTACTTC. As protein: CSVGVGTKETQYF.

This chain links TRBV29-1 with TRBJ2-7; 10 bases are shared with TRBD1. CDR1 is SQVTM and CDR2 is ANQGSEA in the germline V gene. The junction had 6 bases not matched to a gene; V was cut back by 7 bases and J by 0 bases. The CDR3 is 14 residues long. CDR3 protein: CSGRTGGTSYEQYV. CDR3 sequence (DNA): TGCAGCGGACGGACAGGGGGTACCTCCTACGAGCAGTACGTC.

The chain carries TRBV11-2 and TRBJ2-1; 10 nucleotides align to TRBD2. Trimming took 5 bases from V and 9 from J; bases not matched to a gene: 13. Per germline, CDR1 SGHAT and CDR2 FQNNGV. CDR3 length equals 16 residues. CDR3 in DNA: TGTGCCAGCAGCGCTTTCGGACTAGCGGATGGTGGTGAGCAGTTCTTC. This sequence encodes CASSAFGLADGGEQFF.

The V gene is TRBV7-9, the J gene TRBJ1-2, with 8 positions matching TRBD1. V trimming: 1 base; J trimming: 4 bases; junction bases outside the gene matches: 5. Germline CDR1 SEHNR, CDR2 FQNEAQ (reference sequence). This CDR3 is built from 15 residues. In DNA, the CDR3 is TGTGCCAGCAGCTTAGTCGGACAGGGTGCCTATGGCTACACCTTC. As protein: CASSLVGQGAYGYTF. Full variable domain (outside the CDR3, taken from reference TRBV7-9 and TRBJ1-2): DTGVSQNPRHKITKRGQNVTFRCDPISEHNRLYWYRQTLGQGPEFLTYFQNEAQLEKSRLLSDRFSAERPKGSFSTLEIQRTEQGDSAMYLCASSLVGQGAYGYTFGSGTRLTVV.

The chain couples TRBV2 to TRBJ2-3, with 12 bases lining up with TRBD2. The length of the CDR3 is 14 residues. J lost 5 bases, V lost 8 bases, and 5 bases had no gene match. Germline CDR1 is SNHLY and CDR2 is FYNNEI. The CDR3 loop reads CASGRLAGVDTQYF. In DNA form, the CDR3 reads TGTGCCAGCGGAAGACTAGCGGGGGTAGATACGCAGTATTTT.

The chain is built from TRBV2 and TRBJ2-1, with D perhaps TRBD2 (5 bases). The germline V gene has CDR1 SNHLY and CDR2 FYNNEI. Trimming cost V 6 bases and J 16 bases, with 16 bases left between them. CDR3 length: 11 residues. Here the CDR3 DNA reads TGTGCCAGCAGGCGGGCTCTTGAGGGATTCTTC. Its translation: CASRRALEGFF.

There are a few counts of this clone. Written as DNA, the CDR3 is TGTGCCAGTAGTTTCCGGGACAGGGTCCAAGAGACCCAGTACTTC. It is translated as CASSFRDRVQETQYF. The chain links TRBV19 to TRBJ2-5, with TRBD1 identical over 9 bases. Unmatched junction bases numbered 5, after V lost 5 bases and J lost 1 base. The germline V gene encodes CDR1 LNHDA and CDR2 SQIVND (reference sequence). CDR3 length equals 15 residues. Complete variable domain (other parts from reference TRBV19 and TRBJ2-5): DGGITQSPKYLFRKEGQNVTLSCEQNLNHDAMYWYRQDPGQGLRLIYYSQIVNDFQKGDIAEGYSVSREKKESFPLTVTSAQKNPTAFYLCASSFRDRVQETQYFGPGTRLLVL.

The chain carries TRBV28 and TRBJ1-5; tentative D call: TRBD1 (6 bases). Trimming removed 7 bases from V and 2 bases from J, with 18 bases in between. In germline, CDR1 is MDHEN, CDR2 SYDVKM. There are 16 residues in the CDR3. The CDR3 reads CASNTVDHRGNQPQHF. The CDR3 DNA is TGTGCCAGCAATACCGTGGACCACAGGGGCAATCAGCCCCAGCATTTT. The whole variable domain, filled in from reference TRBV28 and TRBJ1-5, reads DVKVTQSSRYLVKRTGEKVFLECVQDMDHENMFWYRQDPGLGLRLIYFSYDVKMKEKGDIPEGYSVSREKKERFSLILESASTNQTSMYLCASNTVDHRGNQPQHFGDGTRLSIL.

Of note for this clone: Relative to the germline gene, one junction end is altered; a read error may explain this. The chain joins TRBV10-1 to TRBJ2-3; D gene unclear. The CDR3 is made up of 15 amino acids. Per germline, CDR1 WNHNN and CDR2 SYGVQD (reference sequence). CDR3 DNA: TGCGCCAGCAGTGAGAACCCAGGAACCAAAGATCCGCAGTATTTT. Translated: CASSENPGTKDPQYF.

This clone was picked up a small number of times. V gene TRBV30 combines with J gene TRBJ2-7; possibly TRBD1 for D (6 bases). The length of the CDR3 is 13 residues. V dropped 3 bases and J dropped 6 bases, with 15 bases sitting between them. Germline V gives CDR1 GTSNPN, CDR2 SVGIG (reference sequence). CDR3 residues: CAWSSGVSGEQYF. In nucleotides, the CDR3 is TGTGCCTGGAGCTCAGGGGTTTCGGGCGAGCAGTACTTC.

The rearrangement joins TRBV13 to TRBJ2-5; the D gene is possibly TRBD1 (6 bases). Trimming removed 3 bases from V and 0 bases from J, with 11 bases in between. This CDR3 spans 15 amino acids. Germline lookup yields CDR1 PRHDT and CDR2 FYEKMQ (reference sequence). The CDR3 protein is CASSFGQGYQETQYF. CDR3 in DNA: TGTGCCAGCAGCTTCGGGCAGGGGTACCAAGAGACCCAGTACTTC.

The chain has TRBV5-8 and TRBJ2-7, with 12 bases identical to TRBD2. V trimming: 1 base; J trimming: 5 bases; junction bases outside the gene matches: 4. The CDR3 covers 15 residues. In germline, CDR1 is SGHTS, CDR2 YDEGEE. Written as DNA, the CDR3 is TGTGCCAGCAGCTTGCTAGCGGGAGGGAGGAACGAGCAGTACGTC. This translates into CASSLLAGGRNEQYV.

The V call is TRBV6-5, the J call TRBJ2-4; the match to TRBD1 covers 8 bases. The CDR3 is 16 residues long. The germline V gene has CDR1 MNHEY and CDR2 SVGAGI. V lost 4 bases to trimming and J lost 0 bases; unmatched junction nucleotides: 5. The CDR3 sequence is CASSLGTGPAKNIQYF. DNA of the CDR3: TGTGCCAGCAGTTTGGGGACAGGCCCAGCCAAAAACATTCAGTACTTC.

The chain links TRBV2 to TRBJ2-3, with 8 nucleotides matching TRBD2. CDR3 size: 17 residues. V shed 7 bases, J shed 4 bases, and the junction held 16 bases outside the gene matches. The germline V gene encodes CDR1 SNHLY and CDR2 FYNNEI. The CDR3 bases are TGTGCCAGCAAATGGCGGGGGGAACGGGAGGGCGCAGATACGCAGTATTTT. Translation gives CASKWRGEREGADTQYF.

The gene calls are TRBV28 and TRBJ2-1; TRBD1 agrees at 8 bases. This CDR3 region has 16 residues. J was trimmed by 4 bases and V by 6 bases; bases with no gene match: 11. Per the germline V gene, CDR1 is MDHEN and CDR2 is SYDVKM. CDR3 in amino acids: CASSRRRDRIYNEQFF. The CDR3 bases are TGTGCCAGCAGCCGCCGCCGGGACAGGATTTACAATGAGCAGTTCTTC. Based on the CDR3 plus reference TRBV28 and TRBJ2-1, the full variable domain is DVKVTQSSRYLVKRTGEKVFLECVQDMDHENMFWYRQDPGLGLRLIYFSYDVKMKEKGDIPEGYSVSREKKERFSLILESASTNQTSMYLCASSRRRDRIYNEQFFGPGTRLTVL.

The chain uses TRBV9 and TRBJ2-1, with TRBD2 matching over 9 bases. The V and J ends lost 0 bases and 9 bases, in that order; junction bases with no gene match: 7. The CDR3 runs to 15 residues. CDR1 is SGDLS and CDR2 is YYNGEE in the germline V gene. CDR3 region: CASSVGGRALGEQFF. As DNA, the CDR3 is TGTGCCAGCAGCGTAGGCGGGAGGGCCCTGGGTGAGCAGTTCTTC. The full variable domain, with the rest looked up from reference TRBV9 and TRBJ2-1, is DSGVTQTPKHLITATGQRVTLRCSPRSGDLSVYWYQQSLDQGLQFLIQYYNGEERAKGNILERFSAQQFPDLHSELNLSSLELGDSALYFCASSVGGRALGEQFFGPGTRLTVL.

The chain links TRBV13 to TRBJ2-3, with no clear D. V dropped 1 base and J dropped 6 bases, with 5 bases sitting between them. This CDR3 is 12 amino acids long. Germline V gene lookup returns CDR1 PRHDT and CDR2 FYEKMQ (reference sequence). The CDR3, as DNA: TGTGCCAGCAGCTTAGTCCATGATACGCAGTATTTT. Its protein is CASSLVHDTQYF.

This chain connects TRBV14 to TRBJ1-5; the match to TRBD1 covers 9 bases. Germline lookup yields CDR1 SGHDN and CDR2 FVKESK. This CDR3 has 20 residues. J gave up 5 bases and V 0 bases, and 17 bases lay outside the gene matches. The CDR3 coding sequence is TGTGCCAGCAGCCAAGATCAGGGGATTTTGACAGGGGGGGGGCATCAGCCCCAGCATTTT. Amino acids: CASSQDQGILTGGGHQPQHF.

The chain joins TRBV7-9 to TRBJ2-1, with 12 bases identical to TRBD2. Losses at the gene ends were 1 base for V and 2 bases for J; bases not matched to a gene: 6. Germline values: CDR1 SEHNR, CDR2 FQNEAQ (reference sequence). The CDR3 is 18 amino acids. The DNA of the CDR3 is TGTGCCAGCAGCTTAGGGGCCCCTAGCGGGAGGGCCTACAATGAGCAGTTCTTC. The encoded protein is CASSLGAPSGRAYNEQFF. Together with reference TRBV7-9 and TRBJ2-1, the CDR3 gives the full variable domain: DTGVSQNPRHKITKRGQNVTFRCDPISEHNRLYWYRQTLGQGPEFLTYFQNEAQLEKSRLLSDRFSAERPKGSFSTLEIQRTEQGDSAMYLCASSLGAPSGRAYNEQFFGPGTRLTVL.

This clone has more than one count but fewer than ten. This chain links TRBV28 with TRBJ2-2, with 10 bases matching TRBD2. The CDR3 runs to 15 residues. Trimming removed 2 bases from V and 4 bases from J; junction bases left unmatched: 1. CDR1 is MDHEN and CDR2 is SYDVKM in the germline V gene. The CDR3 DNA follows: TGTGCCAGCAGTTTACGACTAGCGGGCACCGGGGAGCTGTTTTTT. Protein product: CASSLRLAGTGELFF.